Each of the 32 T cell receptor beta chains below was sequenced from the same sample in a study of T cell responses to AZD1222 COVID-19 vaccine. The table came from immunoSEQ multiplex PCR; TCRdb's copy has only in-frame clones and leaves some out. The table lists over 100,000 clones, roughly 86% of them singletons. Source: peripheral blood, taken on day 0 of AZD1222 vaccination. The source is an adult in good health.

The V and J genes are TRBV7-9 and TRBJ1-2; D uncertain. In germline, CDR1 is SEHNR, CDR2 FQNEAQ (reference sequence). Trimming cost V 5 bases and J 1 base, with 11 bases left between them. This CDR3 is built from 14 residues. DNA of the CDR3: TGTGCCAGCAGCAGCCGGGCCTTTAACTATGGCTACACCTTC. Translated: CASSSRAFNYGYTF.

The V gene is TRBV27, the J gene TRBJ2-3; D tentatively reads TRBD1 or TRBD2 (5 bases each). CDR1 and CDR2 from the germline V gene are MNHEY and SMNVEV (reference sequence). The CDR3 totals 15 residues. The ends were cut back, 4 bases at V and 2 bases at J, with 13 bases in the middle. CDR3 nucleotide sequence: TGTGCCAGCAGTTCAGGGACCGGGCCCACAGATACGCAGTATTTT. Its protein is CASSSGTGPTDTQYF.

This chain connects TRBV10-3 to TRBJ2-7, with 8 nucleotides matching TRBD1. The CDR3 is 13 amino acids. The junction had 7 bases not matched to a gene; V was cut back by 11 bases and J by 1 base. Germline V gene data show CDR1 as ENHRY and CDR2 as SYGVKD. The CDR3 nucleotides read TGTGCCGCACTCGGACAGGGTTCCTACGAGCAGTACTTC. This encodes CAALGQGSYEQYF.

The chain is built from TRBV4-1 and TRBJ1-2, with 8 bases aligning to TRBD1. Germline V lookup: CDR1 MGHRA, CDR2 YSYEKL. V lost 4 bases to trimming and J lost 4 bases; unmatched junction nucleotides: 8. CDR3 size: 15 residues. CDR3 nucleotides: TGCGCCAGCAGCCCCAGATTGACAGGGGTCTATGGCTACACCTTC. As protein: CASSPRLTGVYGYTF.

The rearrangement joins TRBV7-2 to TRBJ2-3; D ambiguous. Germline loops: CDR1 SGHTA, CDR2 FQGNSA. Trimming took off 0 bases at V and 4 bases at J, with 8 bases between the two ends. The CDR3 is made up of 14 amino acids. Here the CDR3 reads CASSLALGPDTQYF. CDR3 bases: TGTGCCAGCAGCTTAGCACTGGGCCCAGATACGCAGTATTTT.

This chain links TRBV11-3 with TRBJ1-3; D ambiguous. V was shortened by 5 bases and J by 0 bases, with 8 bases between the two germline ends. Germline V gene lookup returns CDR1 SGHNT and CDR2 YENEEA. The CDR3 is made up of 14 amino acids. CDR3: CASSDRDSGNTIYF. The CDR3 DNA follows: TGTGCCAGCAGCGACCGGGACTCTGGAAACACCATATATTTT.

The chain couples TRBV28 to TRBJ1-2; D not certain. CDR1 and CDR2 (germline): MDHEN, SYDVKM. The length of the CDR3 is 11 residues. The CDR3 loop reads CALLGLNGYTF. CDR3 nucleotides: TGTGCGCTTTTGGGGTTGAATGGCTACACCTTC.

The chain is built from TRBV21-1 and TRBJ1-5. TRBV21-1 is recorded as a pseudogene. The CDR3 is 16 residues long. CDR3 DNA sequence: TGTGCCAGCAGCAAAGCAACGTTAGGGTGGATCCGGCCCCAGCATTTT. Translated, it gives CASSKATLGWIRPQHF.

In nucleotides, the CDR3 is TGTGCCAGCGTTACTTCAATGGGGGTCAGTGAAAAACTGTTTTTT. Encoded protein: CASVTSMGVSEKLFF. The rearrangement joins TRBV28 to TRBJ1-4, with D perhaps TRBD1 (5 bases). The CDR3 length is 15 residues. Deletions cut 8 bases from V and 7 bases from J, with 20 bases between. The germline CDR1 and CDR2 sequences are MDHEN and SYDVKM. The full variable domain, completed using reference TRBV28 and TRBJ1-4, is DVKVTQSSRYLVKRTGEKVFLECVQDMDHENMFWYRQDPGLGLRLIYFSYDVKMKEKGDIPEGYSVSREKKERFSLILESASTNQTSMYLCASVTSMGVSEKLFFGSGTQLSVL.

This clone was recorded a few times. The chain is built from TRBV7-6 and TRBJ1-1; 7 bases match TRBD1. The CDR3 sequence is 15 residues long. Germline V gene sequence: CDR1 SGHVS, CDR2 FNYEAQ. Trimming cost V 5 bases and J 11 bases; bases outside gene matches: 17. CDR3 in amino acids: CASSGGKGARVSAFF. The CDR3 DNA follows: TGTGCCAGCAGCGGGGGGAAGGGGGCTCGAGTGAGTGCTTTCTTT. Using reference TRBV7-6 and TRBJ1-1 for the parts outside the CDR3, the full variable domain is GAGVSQSPRYKVTKRGQDVALRCDPISGHVSLYWYRQALGQGPEFLTYFNYEAQQDKSGLPNDRFSAERPEGSISTLTIQRTEQRDSAMYRCASSGGKGARVSAFFGQGTRLTVV.

This chain uses TRBV10-2 with TRBJ1-1; D ambiguous. The CDR3 is made up of 12 amino acids. CDR1 and CDR2 from the germline V gene are WSHSY and SAAADI. The V end was cut by 6 bases, the J end by 6 bases, with 11 bases between. The CDR3 region has the DNA TGCGCCAGCAGCAAGACGGAGGCTGAAGCTTTCTTT. This translates into CASSKTEAEAFF.

This rearrangement joins TRBV5-5 to TRBJ2-1; D gene unclear. The ends were cut back, 4 bases at V and 5 bases at J, with 4 bases in the middle. Per the germline V gene, CDR1 is SGHKS and CDR2 is YYEKEE (reference sequence). There are 11 residues in the CDR3. CDR3 sequence: CASSSDNEQFF. DNA for the CDR3: TGTGCCAGCAGCAGCGACAATGAGCAGTTCTTC.

This chain joins TRBV7-2 and TRBJ2-5, with D perhaps matching TRBD2 (6 bases). The CDR3 runs 13 residues. Looked up from germline, CDR1 is SGHTA and CDR2 is FQGNSA. V was trimmed by 1 base and J by 5 bases, leaving 8 bases between them. CDR3 region: CASSLVRGETQYF. CDR3 DNA sequence: TGTGCCAGCAGCTTAGTGCGGGGTGAGACCCAGTACTTC. Combining the CDR3 with reference TRBV7-2 and TRBJ2-5 gives the whole variable domain GAGVSQSPSNKVTEKGKDVELRCDPISGHTALYWYRQSLGQGLEFLIYFQGNSAPDKSGLPSDRFSAERTGGSVSTLTIQRTQQEDSAVYLCASSLVRGETQYFGPGTRLLVL.

The CDR3, as DNA: TGTGCCAGCAGTGAGGACAGGGGGAACACTGAAGCTTTCTTT. Translating it yields CASSEDRGNTEAFF. The chain combines TRBV6-1 with TRBJ1-1, with 9 bases fitting TRBD1. CDR3 length equals 14 residues. The V gene's germline CDR1 is MNHNS and CDR2 SASEGT. Trimming took 3 bases from V and 1 from J; bases not matched to a gene: 0.

The chain links TRBV2 to TRBJ2-7; TRBD1 is a possible D gene (7 bases). Trimming cost V 8 bases and J 2 bases, with 10 bases left between them. The V gene's germline CDR1 is SNHLY and CDR2 FYNNEI. The CDR3 contains 12 residues. The CDR3 DNA is TGTGCCAGCCGCGGGACAGCCTACGAGCAGTACTTC. Translation: CASRGTAYEQYF.

This rearrangement joins TRBV9 to TRBJ2-7; D call uncertain. Trimming took off 0 bases at V and 0 bases at J, with 7 bases between the two ends. The CDR3 extends over 14 amino acids. Germline lookup yields CDR1 SGDLS and CDR2 YYNGEE. Written as DNA, the CDR3 is TGTGCCAGCAGCGTAGATGTCTACTCCTACGAGCAGTACTTC. Translating it yields CASSVDVYSYEQYF.

V is TRBV15 and J is TRBJ2-4; either TRBD1 or TRBD2 may supply D (6 bases each). This CDR3 has 17 amino acids. The V gene's germline CDR1 is LNHNV and CDR2 YYDKDF (reference sequence). The V and J ends lost 0 bases and 3 bases respectively, with 15 bases between them. The CDR3 DNA follows: TGTGCCACCAGCAGAGATAGGAGTAAGGGGGGCAAAAACATTCAGTACTTC. It specifies CATSRDRSKGGKNIQYF.

The V and J genes are TRBV6-5 and TRBJ2-2; 8 nucleotides line up with TRBD2. This CDR3 is 16 amino acids long. With V trimmed by 0 bases and J by 5 bases, 5 bases remained unmatched. The V gene's germline CDR1 is MNHEY and CDR2 SVGAGI. The CDR3 loop reads CASSYSGPSGTGELFF. CDR3 nucleotide sequence: TGTGCCAGCAGTTACTCGGGGCCTAGCGGGACCGGGGAGCTGTTTTTT.

The CDR3 protein is CASSLGMGITDTQYF. CDR3 nucleotide sequence: TGTGCCAGCAGCCTAGGGATGGGCATCACAGATACGCAGTATTTT. The rearrangement uses TRBV7-7 and TRBJ2-3; D not resolved. Germline-derived CDR1 and CDR2 are SSHAT and FNYEAQ (reference sequence). The CDR3 contains 15 residues. Trimming stripped 5 bases from V and 2 bases from J, with 14 bases between.

This clone was detected only a few times. This rearrangement joins TRBV19 to TRBJ1-6; no clear D gene. V dropped 1 base and J dropped 9 bases, with 7 bases sitting between them. The germline CDR1 and CDR2 sequences are LNHDA and SQIVND (reference sequence). The CDR3 length is 13 residues. As DNA, the CDR3 is TGTGCCAGTAGTATAGGCGGGGTTTCACCCCTCCACTTT. This codes for CASSIGGVSPLHF.

This chain connects TRBV4-1 to TRBJ1-4, with 8 bases fitting TRBD1. The CDR3 runs to 15 residues. Trimming cost V 4 bases and J 8 bases; bases outside gene matches: 9. Germline CDR1 MGHRA, CDR2 YSYEKL. The CDR3 reads CASSLYARGQEKLFF. The CDR3 region has the DNA TGCGCCAGCAGCCTATACGCCAGGGGGCAAGAAAAACTGTTTTTT.

Here the CDR3 DNA reads TGTGCCAGCAGTTTTCGGGACAGGGTACCCGGGGTTGATTCACCCCTCCACTTT. Its protein is CASSFRDRVPGVDSPLHF. The chain links TRBV6-2 or TRBV6-3 to TRBJ1-6; 9 bases align to TRBD1. After removal of 4 bases from V and 8 bases from J, the junction contained 15 bases not matched to a gene. Germline CDR1 reads MNHEY; CDR2 reads SVGEGT. This CDR3 has 18 residues.

This chain links TRBV4-1 with TRBJ1-4, with TRBD1 identical over 7 bases. Trimming at V came to 3 bases and at J to 6 bases, leaving 7 bases not matched to a gene. Germline V gene sequence: CDR1 MGHRA, CDR2 YSYEKL. This CDR3 spans 15 amino acids. This chain's CDR3 is CASSQEGQSDEKLFF. The CDR3 DNA sequence: TGCGCCAGCAGCCAGGAGGGACAGTCCGATGAAAAACTGTTTTTT.

V usage is TRBV2 and J usage is TRBJ2-3; D is uncertain. The CDR3 spans 11 residues. CDR1 is SNHLY, CDR2 FYNNEI, per germline. V was trimmed by 8 bases and J by 6 bases, leaving 9 bases between them. CDR3 sequence: CASRVEDTQYF. For the CDR3, the DNA is TGTGCCAGCCGGGTTGAGGATACGCAGTATTTT.

With respect to this clone: At the DNA level, this CDR3 is encoded by other sequences in the same sample as well. DNA for the CDR3: TGTGCCAGCAGTGAAGGCCTGAACACTGAAGCTTTCTTT. It translates to CASSEGLNTEAFF. The V and J genes are TRBV2 and TRBJ1-1; no clear D. From germline, CDR1 is SNHLY and CDR2 FYNNEI. This CDR3 is 13 amino acids long. V shed 1 base and J shed 0 bases, with 3 bases lying between them.

This rearrangement joins TRBV27 to TRBJ2-4, with TRBD2 matching over 11 bases. V was clipped by 4 bases and J by 2 bases; unmatched bases: 7. The germline V gene has CDR1 MNHEY and CDR2 SMNVEV (reference sequence). The CDR3 sequence is 17 residues long. Written as DNA, the CDR3 is TGTGCCAGCAGTTACACGACTAGCGGGGATACCAAAAACATTCAGTACTTC. It translates to CASSYTTSGDTKNIQYF.

The CDR3 DNA reads TGTGCCAGCAGCCTAGGACAGAACACTGAAGCTTTCTTT. Protein product: CASSLGQNTEAFF. V is TRBV6-6 and J is TRBJ1-1; possible D gene TRBD1, 5 bases. Looked up from germline, CDR1 is MNHNY and CDR2 is SVGAGI (reference sequence). The CDR3 runs 13 residues. Trimming shortened V by 6 bases and J by 1 base, and 9 bases separated the two germline ends.

A single count supports this clone. The chain employs TRBV10-1 and TRBJ2-5, with no clear D. This CDR3 spans 14 amino acids. Germline V gives CDR1 WNHNN, CDR2 SYGVQD (reference sequence). With 4 bases removed from V and 5 bases from J, the gap between germline ends came to 14 bases. The DNA for the CDR3 is TGCGCCAGCAGTGCTTTAGGGTCGTCGGAGACCCAGTACTTC. Residues: CASSALGSSETQYF.

The chain uses TRBV5-1 and TRBJ1-2; weak D call: TRBD1 (5 bases). CDR3 length: 13 residues. The V end was cut by 5 bases, the J end by 8 bases, with 16 bases between. The germline gives CDR1 SGHRS, CDR2 YFSETQ. The CDR3 region is CASSLEGRGGYTF. CDR3 nucleotide sequence: TGCGCCAGCAGTCTGGAGGGGAGGGGCGGCTACACCTTC.

The rearrangement joins TRBV4-2 to TRBJ2-3; D call uncertain. Trimming cost V 0 bases and J 2 bases, with 6 bases left between them. The CDR3 consists of 14 residues. Germline V gene lookup returns CDR1 LGHNA and CDR2 YNFKEQ. CDR3 bases: TGTGCCAGCAGCCAAGATCCCCCCACAGATACGCAGTATTTT. It codes for CASSQDPPTDTQYF.

This clone has a single count. The sample contains more than one DNA sequence encoding this CDR3. The chain employs TRBV30 and TRBJ2-7, with 7 bases fitting TRBD2. The V gene end was trimmed by 2 bases and the J gene end by 3 bases; junction bases not matched to a gene: 7. Germline-derived CDR1 and CDR2 are GTSNPN and SVGIG (reference sequence). There are 14 residues in the CDR3. The CDR3 DNA follows: TGTGCCTGGAGTTCGGGAGGCCTGAGCTACGAGCAGTACTTC. Amino acids: CAWSSGGLSYEQYF. The whole variable domain, remainder taken from reference TRBV30 and TRBJ2-7, is SQTIHQWPATLVQPVGSPLSLECTVEGTSNPNLYWYRQAAGRGLQLLFYSVGIGQISSEVPQNLSASRPQDRQFILSSKKLLLSDSGFYLCAWSSGGLSYEQYFGPGTRLTVT.

J is TRBJ1-4 and V is TRBV12-3 or TRBV12-4, with D perhaps matching TRBD1 (5 bases). Deletions cut 3 bases from V and 14 bases from J, with 13 bases between. The length of the CDR3 is 12 residues. The DNA for the CDR3 is TGTGCCAGCAGTTTGTCCGCAGGGAGCCTGTTTTTT. Encoded protein: CASSLSAGSLFF.